This T cell receptor beta chain derives from a study of cytomegalovirus exposure and HLA in healthy donors. General study findings and limits: Analyses of presence/absence relied on an assumption of roughly uniform sequencing depth across donors.

As to this clone: Its specificity is unknown.

With 60 Vbeta and 13 Jbeta primers, the PCR was carried out. TCRdb's table, derived via immunoSEQ multiplex PCR, lists solely in-frame clones and lacks some. The table lists tens of thousands of clones. Unmatched junction bases numbered 7, after V lost 3 bases and J lost 0 bases. CDR3 length equals 16 residues. Germline CDR1 is SGDLS and CDR2 is YYNGEE. Sample: PBMCs. This clonotype was sampled from a woman between 40 and 50 years old in good health and CMV-seropositive. This rearrangement joins TRBV9 to TRBJ1-2, with 8 bases aligning to TRBD1. The CDR3 protein is CASSAQGARPNYGYTF. In DNA, the CDR3 is TGTGCCAGCAGCGCTCAGGGGGCGAGGCCTAACTATGGCTACACCTTC.